These 9 T cell receptor beta chains were sequenced from one sample in a study of blood T cell repertoires in COVID-19. Libraries were prepared by immunoSEQ multiplex PCR; TCRdb keeps only in-frame clonotypes and omits some of them. In the table there are around 140,000 clones, about 89% of which are singletons. The sequenced material came from peripheral blood. These TCRs come from a middle-aged man who had recovered from COVID-19.

V is TRBV11-2 and J is TRBJ2-7, with 9 positions matching TRBD1. The CDR3 length is 15 residues. The germline CDR1 and CDR2 sequences are SGHAT and FQNNGV. The V and J ends lost 1 base and 5 bases, in that order; junction bases with no gene match: 6. In DNA form, the CDR3 reads TGTGCCAGCAGCTTAGCCCCGGGACAGGGCCACGAGCAGTACTTC. Amino acid sequence: CASSLAPGQGHEQYF.

The chain combines TRBV9 with TRBJ1-2, with 7 bases fitting TRBD1. CDR1 is SGDLS, CDR2 YYNGEE, per germline. Unmatched junction bases numbered 8, after V lost 5 bases and J lost 4 bases. The CDR3 length is 14 residues. The CDR3 DNA follows: TGTGCCAGCAGAGAAACAGGGGATAGCTATGGCTACACCTTC. Amino acids: CASRETGDSYGYTF.

The chain recombines TRBV7-2 with TRBJ2-1; 11 bases line up with TRBD2. With V trimmed by 5 bases and J by 7 bases, 10 bases remained unmatched. Germline CDR1 SGHTA, CDR2 FQGNSA. This CDR3 has 16 residues. CDR3 amino acids: CASSTLAGGPINEQFF. The CDR3 DNA reads TGTGCCAGCAGCACCCTAGCGGGGGGCCCGATAAATGAGCAGTTCTTC.

The CDR3 sequence: CASSLQGGNTEAFF. Written as DNA, the CDR3 is TGTGCCAGCAGCCTGCAGGGGGGGAACACTGAAGCTTTCTTT. The chain combines TRBV11-3 with TRBJ1-1; TRBD1 matches 7 bases. The CDR3 is 14 residues long. V shed 5 bases, J shed 1 base, and the junction held 4 bases outside the gene matches. Germline CDR1 SGHNT, CDR2 YENEEA.

V is TRBV6-2 or TRBV6-3 and J is TRBJ2-5; TRBD2 is a possible D gene (5 bases). V shed 6 bases and J shed 0 bases, with 17 bases lying between them. Germline lookup yields CDR1 MNHEY and CDR2 SVGEGT. The CDR3 runs 16 residues. The CDR3 DNA reads TGTGCCAGCAGCCTAGGAGGTCGGGGTTACCAAGAGACCCAGTACTTC. Translated, it gives CASSLGGRGYQETQYF.

The V and J genes are TRBV19 and TRBJ1-5; D not certain. With 1 base removed from V and 10 bases from J, the gap between germline ends came to 11 bases. The length of the CDR3 is 13 residues. From germline, CDR1 is LNHDA and CDR2 SQIVND (reference sequence). The CDR3 region is CASSIGSVTPQHF. Written as DNA, the CDR3 is TGTGCCAGTAGTATAGGGTCGGTGACTCCCCAGCATTTT.

The genes are TRBV11-2 and TRBJ1-1, with TRBD1 matching over 7 bases. J lost 1 base, V lost 4 bases, and 3 bases had no gene match. Germline values: CDR1 SGHAT, CDR2 FQNNGV. The CDR3 loop spans 14 amino acids. The CDR3 DNA sequence: TGTGCCAGCAGCTCCAACAGGGGGAACACTGAAGCTTTCTTT. Translation: CASSSNRGNTEAFF. Variable domain in full (rest from reference TRBV11-2 and TRBJ1-1): EAGVAQSPRYKIIEKRQSVAFWCNPISGHATLYWYQQILGQGPKLLIQFQNNGVVDDSQLPKDRFSAERLKGVDSTLKIQPAKLEDSAVYLCASSSNRGNTEAFFGQGTRLTVV.

The chain links TRBV6-5 to TRBJ2-2; weak D call: TRBD1 (6 bases). Trimming pared 6 bases from V and 5 bases from J, leaving 10 bases between. In germline, CDR1 is MNHEY, CDR2 SVGAGI. This CDR3 region has 13 residues. The CDR3 region has the DNA TGTGCCAGCAGCCCAAGGGGGACCGGGGAGCTGTTTTTT. Translated: CASSPRGTGELFF.

V gene TRBV10-3 combines with J gene TRBJ2-3, with D possibly being TRBD2 (6 bases). Trimming took 5 bases from V and 0 from J, leaving 21 bases between them. The CDR3 is 18 amino acids. Looked up from germline, CDR1 is ENHRY and CDR2 is SYGVKD. The CDR3 loop is CAISSRDFLSSSTDTQYF. In nucleotides, the CDR3 is TGTGCCATCAGTAGCCGGGACTTTCTATCCTCTAGCACAGATACGCAGTATTTT.